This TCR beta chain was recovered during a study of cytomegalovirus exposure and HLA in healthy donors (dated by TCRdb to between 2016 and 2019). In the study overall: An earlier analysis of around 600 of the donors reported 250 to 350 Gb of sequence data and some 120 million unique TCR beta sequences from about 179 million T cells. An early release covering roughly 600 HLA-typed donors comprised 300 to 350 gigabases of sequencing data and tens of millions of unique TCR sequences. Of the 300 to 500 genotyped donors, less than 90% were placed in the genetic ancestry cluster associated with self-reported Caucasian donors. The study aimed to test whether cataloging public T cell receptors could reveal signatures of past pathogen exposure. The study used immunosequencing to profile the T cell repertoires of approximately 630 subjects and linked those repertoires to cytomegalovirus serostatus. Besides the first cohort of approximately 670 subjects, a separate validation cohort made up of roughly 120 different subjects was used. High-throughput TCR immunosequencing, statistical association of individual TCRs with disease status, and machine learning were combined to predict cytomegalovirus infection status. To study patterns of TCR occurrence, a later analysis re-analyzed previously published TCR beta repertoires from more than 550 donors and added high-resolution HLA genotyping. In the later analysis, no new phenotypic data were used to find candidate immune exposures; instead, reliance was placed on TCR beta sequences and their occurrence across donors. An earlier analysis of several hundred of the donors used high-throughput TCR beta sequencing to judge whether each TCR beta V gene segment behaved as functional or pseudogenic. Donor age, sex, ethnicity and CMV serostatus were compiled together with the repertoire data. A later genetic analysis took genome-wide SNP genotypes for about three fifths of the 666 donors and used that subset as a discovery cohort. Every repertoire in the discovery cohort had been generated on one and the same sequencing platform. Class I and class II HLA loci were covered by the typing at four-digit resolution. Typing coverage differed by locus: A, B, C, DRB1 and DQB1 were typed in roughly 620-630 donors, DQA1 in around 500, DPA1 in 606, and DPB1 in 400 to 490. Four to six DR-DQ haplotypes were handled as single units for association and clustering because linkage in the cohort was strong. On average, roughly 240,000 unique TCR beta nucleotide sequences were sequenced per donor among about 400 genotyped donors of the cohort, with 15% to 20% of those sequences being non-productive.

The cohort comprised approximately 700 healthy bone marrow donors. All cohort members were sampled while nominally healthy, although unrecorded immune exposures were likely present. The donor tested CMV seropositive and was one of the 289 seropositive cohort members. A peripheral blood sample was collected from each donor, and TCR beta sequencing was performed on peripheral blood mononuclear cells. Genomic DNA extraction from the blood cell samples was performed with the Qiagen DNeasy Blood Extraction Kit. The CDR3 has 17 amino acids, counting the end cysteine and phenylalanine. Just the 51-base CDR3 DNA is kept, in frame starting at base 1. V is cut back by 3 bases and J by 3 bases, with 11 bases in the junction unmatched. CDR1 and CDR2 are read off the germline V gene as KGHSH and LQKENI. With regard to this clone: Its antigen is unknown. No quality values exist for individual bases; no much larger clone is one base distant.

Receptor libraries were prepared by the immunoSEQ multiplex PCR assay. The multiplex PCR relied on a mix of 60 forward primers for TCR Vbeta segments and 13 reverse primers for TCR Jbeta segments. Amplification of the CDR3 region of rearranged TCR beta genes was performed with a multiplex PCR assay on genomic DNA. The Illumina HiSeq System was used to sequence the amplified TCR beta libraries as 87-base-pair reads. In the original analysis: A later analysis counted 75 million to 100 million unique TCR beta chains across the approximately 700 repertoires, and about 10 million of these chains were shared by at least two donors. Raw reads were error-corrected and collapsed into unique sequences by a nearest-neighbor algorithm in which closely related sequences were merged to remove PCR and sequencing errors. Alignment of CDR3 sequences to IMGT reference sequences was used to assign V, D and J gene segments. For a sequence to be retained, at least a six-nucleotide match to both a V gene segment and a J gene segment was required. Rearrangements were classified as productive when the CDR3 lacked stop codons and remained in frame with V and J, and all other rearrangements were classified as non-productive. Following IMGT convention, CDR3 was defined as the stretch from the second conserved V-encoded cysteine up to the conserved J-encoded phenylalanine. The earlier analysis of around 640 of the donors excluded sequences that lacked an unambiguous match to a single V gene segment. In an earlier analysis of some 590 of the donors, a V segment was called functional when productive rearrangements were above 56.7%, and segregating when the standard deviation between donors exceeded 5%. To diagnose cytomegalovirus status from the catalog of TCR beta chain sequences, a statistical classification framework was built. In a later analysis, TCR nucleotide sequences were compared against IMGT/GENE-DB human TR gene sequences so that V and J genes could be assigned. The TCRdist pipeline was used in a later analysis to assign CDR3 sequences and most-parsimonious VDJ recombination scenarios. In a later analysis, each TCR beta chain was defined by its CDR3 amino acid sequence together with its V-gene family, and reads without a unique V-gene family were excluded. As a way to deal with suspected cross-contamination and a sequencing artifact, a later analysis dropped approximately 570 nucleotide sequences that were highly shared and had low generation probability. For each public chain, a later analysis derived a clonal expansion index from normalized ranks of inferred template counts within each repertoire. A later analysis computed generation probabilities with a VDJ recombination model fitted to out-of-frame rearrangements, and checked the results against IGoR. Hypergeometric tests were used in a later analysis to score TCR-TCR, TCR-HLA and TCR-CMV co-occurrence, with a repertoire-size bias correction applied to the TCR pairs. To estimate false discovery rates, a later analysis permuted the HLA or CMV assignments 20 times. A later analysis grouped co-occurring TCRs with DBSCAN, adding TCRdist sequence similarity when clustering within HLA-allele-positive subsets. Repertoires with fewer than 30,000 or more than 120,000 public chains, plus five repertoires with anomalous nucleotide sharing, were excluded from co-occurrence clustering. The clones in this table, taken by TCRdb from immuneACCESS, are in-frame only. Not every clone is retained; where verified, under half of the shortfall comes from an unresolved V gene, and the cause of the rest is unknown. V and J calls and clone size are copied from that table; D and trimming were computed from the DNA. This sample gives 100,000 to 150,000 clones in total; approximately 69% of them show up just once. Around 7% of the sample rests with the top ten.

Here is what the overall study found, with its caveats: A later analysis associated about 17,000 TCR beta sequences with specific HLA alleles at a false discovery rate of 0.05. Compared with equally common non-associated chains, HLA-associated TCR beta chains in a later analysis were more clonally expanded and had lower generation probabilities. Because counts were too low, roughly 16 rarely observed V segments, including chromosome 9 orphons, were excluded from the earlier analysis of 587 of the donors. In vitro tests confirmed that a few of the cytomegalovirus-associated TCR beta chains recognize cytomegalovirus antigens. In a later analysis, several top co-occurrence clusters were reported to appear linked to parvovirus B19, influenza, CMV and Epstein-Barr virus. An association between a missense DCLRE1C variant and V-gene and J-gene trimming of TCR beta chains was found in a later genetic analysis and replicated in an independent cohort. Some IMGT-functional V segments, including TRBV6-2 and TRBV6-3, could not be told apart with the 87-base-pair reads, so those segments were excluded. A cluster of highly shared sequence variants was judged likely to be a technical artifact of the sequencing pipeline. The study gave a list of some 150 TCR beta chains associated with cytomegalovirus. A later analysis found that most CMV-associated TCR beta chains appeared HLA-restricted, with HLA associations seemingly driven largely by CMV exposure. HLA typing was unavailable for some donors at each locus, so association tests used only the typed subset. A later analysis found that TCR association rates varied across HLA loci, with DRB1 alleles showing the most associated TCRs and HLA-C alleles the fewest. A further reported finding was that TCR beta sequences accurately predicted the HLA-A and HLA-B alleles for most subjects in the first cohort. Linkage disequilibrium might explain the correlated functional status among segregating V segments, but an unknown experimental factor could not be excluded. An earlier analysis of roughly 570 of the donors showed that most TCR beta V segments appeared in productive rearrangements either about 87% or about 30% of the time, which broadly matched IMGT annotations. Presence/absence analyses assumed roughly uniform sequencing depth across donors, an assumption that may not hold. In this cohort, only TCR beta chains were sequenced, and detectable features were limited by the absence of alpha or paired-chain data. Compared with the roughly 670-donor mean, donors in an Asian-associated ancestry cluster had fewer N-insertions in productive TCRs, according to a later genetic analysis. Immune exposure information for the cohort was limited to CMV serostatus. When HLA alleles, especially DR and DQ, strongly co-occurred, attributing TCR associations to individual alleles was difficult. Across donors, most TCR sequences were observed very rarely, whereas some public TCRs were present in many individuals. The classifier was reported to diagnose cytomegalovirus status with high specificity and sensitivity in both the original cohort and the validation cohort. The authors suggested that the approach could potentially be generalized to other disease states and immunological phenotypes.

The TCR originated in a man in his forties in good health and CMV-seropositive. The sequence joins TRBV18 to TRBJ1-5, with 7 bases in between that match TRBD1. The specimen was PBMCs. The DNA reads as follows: TGTGCCAGCTCACCTTACAAAGGGACAGTGACCAATCAGCCCCAGCATTTT. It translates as CASSPYKGTVTNQPQHF. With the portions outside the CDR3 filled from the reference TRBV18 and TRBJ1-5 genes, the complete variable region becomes NAGVMQNPRHLVRRRGQEARLRCSPMKGHSHVYWYRQLPEEGLKFMVYLQKENIIDESGMPKERFSAEFPKEGPSILRIQQVVRGDSAAYFCASSPYKGTVTNQPQHFGDGTRLSIL.